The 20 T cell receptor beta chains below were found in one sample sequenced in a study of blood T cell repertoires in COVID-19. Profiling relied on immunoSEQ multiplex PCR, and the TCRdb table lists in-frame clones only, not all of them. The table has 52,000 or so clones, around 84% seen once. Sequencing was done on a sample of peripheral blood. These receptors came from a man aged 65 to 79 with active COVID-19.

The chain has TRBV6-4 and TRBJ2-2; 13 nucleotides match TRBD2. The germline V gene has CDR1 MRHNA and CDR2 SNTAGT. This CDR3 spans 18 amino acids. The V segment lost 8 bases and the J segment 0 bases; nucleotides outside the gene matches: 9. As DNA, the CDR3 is TGTGCCAGCCCAGGGACTAGCGGGACAAATACGAACACCGGGGAGCTGTTTTTT. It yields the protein CASPGTSGTNTNTGELFF.

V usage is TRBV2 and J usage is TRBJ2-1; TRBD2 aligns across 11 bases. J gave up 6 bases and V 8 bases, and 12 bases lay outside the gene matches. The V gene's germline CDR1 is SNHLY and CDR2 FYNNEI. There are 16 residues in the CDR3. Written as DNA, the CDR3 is TGTGCCAGCCTTAACGAGGGGCTAGCGGGAGGCAATGAGCAGTTCTTC. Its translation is CASLNEGLAGGNEQFF.

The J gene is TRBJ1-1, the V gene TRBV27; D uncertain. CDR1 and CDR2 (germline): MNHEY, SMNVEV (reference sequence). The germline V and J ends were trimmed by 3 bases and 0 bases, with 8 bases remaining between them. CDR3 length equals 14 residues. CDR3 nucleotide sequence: TGTGCCAGCAGTTTCGGACTACTGAACACTGAAGCTTTCTTT. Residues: CASSFGLLNTEAFF.

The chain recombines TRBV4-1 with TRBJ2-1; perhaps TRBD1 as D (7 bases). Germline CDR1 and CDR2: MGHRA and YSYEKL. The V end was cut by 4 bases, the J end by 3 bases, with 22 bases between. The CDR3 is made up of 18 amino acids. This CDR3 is CASSLNLAGGGFYNEQFF. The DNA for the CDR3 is TGCGCCAGCAGCCTCAACCTTGCCGGAGGGGGCTTCTACAATGAGCAGTTCTTC.

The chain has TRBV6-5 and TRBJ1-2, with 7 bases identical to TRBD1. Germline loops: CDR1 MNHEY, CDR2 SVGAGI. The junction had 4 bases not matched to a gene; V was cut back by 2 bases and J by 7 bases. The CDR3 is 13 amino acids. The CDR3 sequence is CASSYEGARGYTF. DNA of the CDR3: TGTGCCAGCAGTTACGAGGGGGCGCGTGGCTACACCTTC.

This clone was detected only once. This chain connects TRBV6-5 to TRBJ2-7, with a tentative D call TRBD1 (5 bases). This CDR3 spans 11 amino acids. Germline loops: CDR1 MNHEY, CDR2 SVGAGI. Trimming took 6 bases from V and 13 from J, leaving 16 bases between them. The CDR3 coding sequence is TGTGCCAGCAGCGCAGGGTCCGTTACATACTTC. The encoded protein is CASSAGSVTYF.

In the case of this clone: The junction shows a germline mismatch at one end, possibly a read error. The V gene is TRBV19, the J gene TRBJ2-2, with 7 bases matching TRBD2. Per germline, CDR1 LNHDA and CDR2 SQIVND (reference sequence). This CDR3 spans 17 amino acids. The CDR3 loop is CASRIVGLADGAGELFF. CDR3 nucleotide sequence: TGTGCCAGTAGGATAGTTGGGCTAGCGGATGGGGCCGGGGAGCTGTTTTTT.

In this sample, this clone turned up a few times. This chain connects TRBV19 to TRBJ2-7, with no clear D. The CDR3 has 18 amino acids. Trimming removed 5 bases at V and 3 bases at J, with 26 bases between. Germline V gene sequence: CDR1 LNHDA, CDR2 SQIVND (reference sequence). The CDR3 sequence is CASSHTTPPLVRDYEQYF. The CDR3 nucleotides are TGTGCCAGTAGTCACACAACCCCCCCCCTAGTCCGAGACTACGAGCAGTACTTC.

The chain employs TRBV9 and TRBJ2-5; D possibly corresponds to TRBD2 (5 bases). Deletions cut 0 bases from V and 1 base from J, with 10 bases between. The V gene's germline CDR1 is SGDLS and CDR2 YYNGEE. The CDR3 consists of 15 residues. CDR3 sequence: CASSVAGSPQETQYF. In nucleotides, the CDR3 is TGTGCCAGCAGCGTAGCGGGATCACCCCAAGAGACCCAGTACTTC.

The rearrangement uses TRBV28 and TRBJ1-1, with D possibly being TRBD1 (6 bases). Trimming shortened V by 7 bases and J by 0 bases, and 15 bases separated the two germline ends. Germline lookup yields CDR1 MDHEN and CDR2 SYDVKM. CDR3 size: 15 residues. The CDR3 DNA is TGTGCCAGCACCCAGGCAAGGGGGATGAACACTGAAGCTTTCTTT. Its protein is CASTQARGMNTEAFF.

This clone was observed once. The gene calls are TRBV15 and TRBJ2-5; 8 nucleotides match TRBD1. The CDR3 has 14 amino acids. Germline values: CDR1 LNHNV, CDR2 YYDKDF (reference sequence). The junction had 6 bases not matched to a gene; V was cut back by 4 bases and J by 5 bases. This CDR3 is CATSKSGQVETQYF. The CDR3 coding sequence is TGTGCCACCAGCAAATCGGGACAGGTCGAGACCCAGTACTTC. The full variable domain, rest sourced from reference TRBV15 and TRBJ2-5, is DAMVIQNPRYQVTQFGKPVTLSCSQTLNHNVMYWYQQKSSQAPKLLFHYYDKDFNNEADTPDNFQSRRPNTSFCFLDIRSPGLGDTAMYLCATSKSGQVETQYFGPGTRLLVL.

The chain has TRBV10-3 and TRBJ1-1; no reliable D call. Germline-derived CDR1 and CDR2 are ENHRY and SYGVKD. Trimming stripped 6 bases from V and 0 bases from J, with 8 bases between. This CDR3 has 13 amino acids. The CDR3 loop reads CAIRAEVNTEAFF. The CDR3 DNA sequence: TGTGCCATCAGGGCGGAGGTGAACACTGAAGCTTTCTTT.

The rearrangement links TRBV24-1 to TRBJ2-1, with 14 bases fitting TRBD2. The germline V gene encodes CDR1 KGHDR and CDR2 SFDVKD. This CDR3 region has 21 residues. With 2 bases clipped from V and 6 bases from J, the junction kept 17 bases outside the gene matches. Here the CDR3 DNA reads TGTGCCACCAGTGATTCGATCGGTGGGACTAGCGGGAGTAGTTCCCCCAATGAGCAGTTCTTC. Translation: CATSDSIGGTSGSSSPNEQFF.

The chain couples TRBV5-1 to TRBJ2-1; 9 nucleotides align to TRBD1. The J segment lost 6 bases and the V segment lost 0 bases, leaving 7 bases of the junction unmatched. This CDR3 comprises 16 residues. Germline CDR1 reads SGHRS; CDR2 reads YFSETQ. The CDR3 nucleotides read TGCGCCAGCAGCTTGGCCGCTGGACAGGGGACCAATGAGCAGTTCTTC. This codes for CASSLAAGQGTNEQFF.

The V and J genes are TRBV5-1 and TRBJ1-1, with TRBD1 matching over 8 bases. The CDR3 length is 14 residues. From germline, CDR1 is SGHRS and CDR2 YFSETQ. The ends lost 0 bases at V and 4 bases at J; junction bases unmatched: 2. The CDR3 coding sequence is TGCGCCAGCAGCTTGGACACAGGGGGCACTGAAGCTTTCTTT. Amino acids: CASSLDTGGTEAFF.

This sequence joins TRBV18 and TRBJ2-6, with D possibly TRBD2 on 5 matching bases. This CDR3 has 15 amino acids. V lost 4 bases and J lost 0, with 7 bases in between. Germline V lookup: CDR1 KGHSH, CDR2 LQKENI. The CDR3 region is CASSLGDSGANVLTF. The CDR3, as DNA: TGTGCCAGCTCACTCGGGGACTCTGGGGCCAACGTCCTGACTTTC.

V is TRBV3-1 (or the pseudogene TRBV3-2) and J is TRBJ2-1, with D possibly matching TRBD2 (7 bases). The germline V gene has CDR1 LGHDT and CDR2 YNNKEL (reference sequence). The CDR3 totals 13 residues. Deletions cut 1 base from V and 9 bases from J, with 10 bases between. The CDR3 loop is CASSQVGGGEQFF. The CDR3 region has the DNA TGTGCCAGCAGCCAAGTAGGGGGGGGTGAGCAGTTCTTC.

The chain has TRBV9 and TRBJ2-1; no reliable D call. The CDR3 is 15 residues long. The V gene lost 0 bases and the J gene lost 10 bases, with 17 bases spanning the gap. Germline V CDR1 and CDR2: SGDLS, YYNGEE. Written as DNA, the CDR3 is TGTGCCAGCAGCGTAGATCCCCGAAATTTGAGGGAGCAGTTCTTC. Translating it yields CASSVDPRNLREQFF.

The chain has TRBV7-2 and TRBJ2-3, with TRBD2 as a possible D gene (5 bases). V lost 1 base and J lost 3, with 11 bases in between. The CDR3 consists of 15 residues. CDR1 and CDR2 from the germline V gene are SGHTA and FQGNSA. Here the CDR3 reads CASSLVVGETDTQYF. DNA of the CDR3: TGTGCCAGCAGCTTAGTGGTGGGAGAGACAGATACGCAGTATTTT.

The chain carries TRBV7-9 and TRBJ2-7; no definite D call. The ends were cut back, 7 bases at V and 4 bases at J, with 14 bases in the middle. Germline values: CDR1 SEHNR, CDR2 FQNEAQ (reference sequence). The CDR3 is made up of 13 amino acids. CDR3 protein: CASTRHSLYEQYF. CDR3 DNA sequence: TGTGCCAGCACGCGGCACAGCCTTTACGAGCAGTACTTC.